Listed below are T cell receptor beta chains from one sample, sequenced in a study of control samples from healthy donors and cancer patients. Data came from immunoSEQ multiplex PCR; TCRdb stores just in-frame clones and leaves some out. The sample contains about 220,000 clones, just under 95% of which appear only once. Sequencing was carried out using blood. These receptor sequences come from a man aged 50 or older in good health. CDR3s include the opening cysteine and the closing phenylalanine or tryptophan. D genes are given only for firm matches. The size entry is marked missing in some rows and otherwise reads once, few, many or a size class.

TRBV15,-,TRBJ1-5,-,CATSRDPTGNQPQHF,TGTGCCACCAGCAGAGATCCAACAGGTAATCAGCCCCAGCATTTT
TRBV5-1,TRBD1,TRBJ2-4,-,CASSGGTGGNIQYF,TGCGCCAGCAGCGGCGGGACAGGTGGAAACATTCAGTACTTC
TRBV5-6,-,TRBJ1-1,-,CASSPSWGGGGFAEAFF,TGTGCCAGCAGCCCGAGCTGGGGTGGGGGCGGGTTCGCTGAAGCTTTCTTT
TRBV19,-,TRBJ1-3,-,CASTTGRRLSGNTIYF,TGTGCCAGTACGACGGGACGGCGCCTCTCTGGAAACACCATATATTTT
TRBV9,-,TRBJ2-3,once,CASSASTDTQYF,TGTGCCAGCAGCGCATCCACAGATACGCAGTATTTT
TRBV5-1,-,TRBJ1-3,-,CASSLVSGGGNTIYF,TGCGCCAGCAGCTTGGTATCGGGGGGTGGAAACACCATATATTTT
TRBV7-6,-,TRBJ2-3,-,CASSLGAMHWDTQYF,TGTGCCAGCAGCTTAGGGGCGATGCATTGGGATACGCAGTATTTT
TRBV7-2,-,TRBJ1-4,-,CASSPSSGASEKLFF,TGTGCCAGCAGCCCTAGTTCGGGGGCCAGTGAAAAACTGTTTTTT
TRBV5-1,-,TRBJ2-3,-,CASSLLRGTDTQYF,TGCGCCAGCAGCTTGTTGCGGGGAACAGATACGCAGTATTTT
TRBV10-3,-,TRBJ1-1,-,CAISRPGVTEAFF,TGTGCCATCAGTCGACCAGGGGTGACTGAAGCTTTCTTT
TRBV5-4,-,TRBJ1-1,-,CASSLGVEAFF,TGTGCCAGCAGCTTGGGGGTTGAAGCTTTCTTT
TRBV6-5,-,TRBJ2-5,-,CASSYSFTRRETQYF,TGTGCCAGCAGTTACTCGTTTACTAGAAGGGAGACCCAGTACTTC
TRBV18,-,TRBJ1-3,once,CASFGEGAQGRNTIYF,TGTGCCAGCTTCGGCGAGGGAGCTCAGGGGCGGAACACCATATATTTT
TRBV5-4,TRBD1,TRBJ2-6,-,CASSSGTAGANVLTF,TGTGCCAGCAGCTCGGGGACAGCCGGGGCCAACGTCCTGACTTTC
TRBV15,-,TRBJ1-2,-,CATSRDLIPSPYGYTF,TGTGCCACCAGCAGAGATCTAATACCTTCCCCCTATGGCTACACCTTC
TRBV2,-,TRBJ1-1,once,CASSEWWIEENTEAFF,TGTGCCAGCAGTGAATGGTGGATAGAGGAAAACACTGAAGCTTTCTTT
TRBV30,-,TRBJ1-6,-,CAWSVGNNSPLHF,TGTGCCTGGAGTGTGGGAAATAATTCACCCCTCCACTTT
TRBV6-1,-,TRBJ1-2,-,CASSDWGGNYGYTF,TGTGCCAGCAGTGATTGGGGGGGAAACTATGGCTACACCTTC
TRBV29-1,-,TRBJ1-1,-,CSVVGSLFEAFF,TGCAGCGTTGTAGGCAGCCTCTTTGAAGCTTTCTTT
TRBV20-1,TRBD1,TRBJ1-2,-,CSASDRTGGENYGYTF,TGCAGTGCTAGTGATAGGACAGGGGGGGAAAACTATGGCTACACCTTC
TRBV28,-,TRBJ1-2,-,CASSFRTDDYGYTF,TGTGCCAGCAGTTTCAGGACCGACGACTATGGCTACACCTTC
TRBV18,-,TRBJ1-1,-,CASSPQGKWNTEAFF,TGTGCCAGCTCACCACAGGGGAAATGGAACACTGAAGCTTTCTTT
TRBV5-1,-,TRBJ1-4,-,CASSLRSTNEKLFF,TGCGCCAGCAGCTTGCGGTCAACTAATGAAAAACTGTTTTTT
TRBV28,-,TRBJ1-3,-,CASGGNTIYF,TGTGCCAGCGGGGGAAACACCATATATTTT
TRBV9,TRBD2,TRBJ2-1,-,CASSDGTSGAHSYNEQFF,TGTGCCAGCAGCGACGGGACTAGCGGTGCTCATTCCTACAATGAGCAGTTCTTC